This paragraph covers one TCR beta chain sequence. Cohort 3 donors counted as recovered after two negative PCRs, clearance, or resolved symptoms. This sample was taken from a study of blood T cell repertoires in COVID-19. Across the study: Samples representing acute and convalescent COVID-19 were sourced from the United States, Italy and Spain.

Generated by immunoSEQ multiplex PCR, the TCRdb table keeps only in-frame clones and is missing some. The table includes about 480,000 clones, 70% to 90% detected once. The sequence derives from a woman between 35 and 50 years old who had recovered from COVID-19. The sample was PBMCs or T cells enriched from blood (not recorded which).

The CDR3 sequence is CASSLGVGDGYTF. The CDR3, as DNA: TGTGCCAGCAGCTTAGGTGTAGGGGATGGCTACACCTTC. This chain uses TRBV7-6 with TRBJ1-2; possible D gene TRBD1, 5 bases. CDR3 length equals 13 residues. Germline CDR1 is SGHVS and CDR2 is FNYEAQ. V lost 1 base, J lost 6 bases, and 9 bases lay in between.